This T cell receptor (beta chain) was captured by sequencing in a study of cytomegalovirus exposure and HLA in healthy donors. Comments on this clone: The antigen remains unidentified.

Method: immunoSEQ multiplex PCR; TCRdb's copy keeps in-frame clones and lacks some. The data show hundreds of thousands of clones, more than 75% seen once. Trimming shortened V by 3 bases and J by 1 base, and 9 bases separated the two germline ends. In germline, CDR1 is MGHRA, CDR2 YSYEKL. This CDR3 region has 14 residues. Findings of the study overall: Among TCR sequences, most were rare, though some public TCRs appeared in many donors. It was about 150 TCR beta chains that were listed as cytomegalovirus-associated. In the 120 or so validation repertoires, about 94% of cluster scores exceeded 0, per a later analysis. As confirmed in vitro, three CMV-associated chains were specific for CMV antigens.

The material sequenced was PBMCs. The sequence came from a young woman in good health and CMV-seropositive. V is TRBV4-1 and J is TRBJ1-2; D is uncertain. CDR3 nucleotide sequence: TGCGCCAGCAGCCAGGAACCGGGTAACTATGGCTACACCTTC. As protein: CASSQEPGNYGYTF.